These 19 T cell receptor beta chains were all obtained from the same sample, sequenced in a study of CD8 T cells in Susac syndrome. Reverse transcription of about 0.45 to 1 ug RNA used random hexamers. TCRdb redid the calling of the immunoSEQ multiplex PCR reads with MiXCR, one entry per CDR3 protein. The sample lists about 150,000 distinct CDR3 sequences, less than 97% occurring once. Sequenced: CD8+ T cells from PBMCs. The receptor set was obtained from a human donor with multiple sclerosis.

This chain joins TRBV20-1 and TRBJ2-7; perhaps TRBD2 as D (5 bases). V lost 1 base to trimming and J lost 5 bases, with 15 bases between them. The CDR3 runs to 14 residues. Germline V CDR1 and CDR2: DFQATT, SNEGSKA (reference sequence). CDR3 coding DNA: TGCAGTGCTAGAGGGGCAGGAGGAAAGGACGAGCAGTACTTC. Its translation: CSARGAGGKDEQYF.

V usage is TRBV11-2 and J usage is TRBJ2-5, with 9 bases fitting TRBD2. V trimming: 4 bases; J trimming: 14 bases; junction bases outside the gene matches: 17. Germline loops: CDR1 SGHAT, CDR2 FQNNGV. The CDR3 totals 15 residues. DNA for the CDR3: TGTGCCAGCAGCTCCTGGGAGGTAGCGGGGGCCCTGGGATACTTC. Translating it yields CASSSWEVAGALGYF. Using reference TRBV11-2 and TRBJ2-5 for the parts outside the CDR3, the full variable domain is EAGVAQSPRYKIIEKRQSVAFWCNPISGHATLYWYQQILGQGPKLLIQFQNNGVVDDSQLPKDRFSAERLKGVDSTLKIQPAKLEDSAVYLCASSSWEVAGALGYFGPGTRLLVL.

The V call is TRBV29-1, the J call TRBJ1-2; 11 nucleotides match TRBD1. V was clipped by 2 bases and J by 4 bases; unmatched bases: 9. The CDR3 loop spans 16 amino acids. Looked up from germline, CDR1 is SQVTM and CDR2 is ANQGSEA. The CDR3 region has the DNA TGCAGCGTTGAACGATGGACAGGGGGCGTTTTCTATGGCTACACCTTC. Its translation is CSVERWTGGVFYGYTF.

The chain carries TRBV11-2 and TRBJ2-5; D not certain. Germline V gene data show CDR1 as SGHAT and CDR2 as FQNNGV. The CDR3 totals 14 residues. Trimming took off 1 base at V and 2 bases at J, with 8 bases between the two ends. CDR3 nucleotide sequence: TGTGCCAGCAGCTTAGGGGTTCGGCAAGAGACCCAGTACTTC. It encodes CASSLGVRQETQYF.

This rearrangement joins TRBV6-1 to TRBJ2-1; 13 bases agree with TRBD2. Germline V gene sequence: CDR1 MNHNS, CDR2 SASEGT. This CDR3 comprises 17 residues. After removal of 3 bases from V and 0 bases from J, the junction contained 2 bases not matched to a gene. In DNA, the CDR3 is TGTGCCAGCAGTGAGACTAGCGGGGGGCTCTCCTACAATGAGCAGTTCTTC. Its protein is CASSETSGGLSYNEQFF.

The CDR3 DNA is TGTGCCTGGTGGGACACCAAAAACATTCAGTACTTC. Translating it yields CAWWDTKNIQYF. The chain has TRBV30 and TRBJ2-4; weak D call: TRBD1 (6 bases). Germline values: CDR1 GTSNPN, CDR2 SVGIG (reference sequence). The CDR3 loop spans 12 amino acids. V lost 5 bases and J lost 2, with 7 bases in between.

This chain uses TRBV13 with TRBJ1-2; the D gene is possibly TRBD1 (6 bases). V lost 4 bases and J lost 4, with 16 bases in between. Per germline, CDR1 PRHDT and CDR2 FYEKMQ (reference sequence). The CDR3 is 15 amino acids. The CDR3 DNA is TGTGCCAGCAGCTCCACGACGGGACACCCCTATGGCTACACCTTC. It yields the protein CASSSTTGHPYGYTF. Drawing the rest from reference TRBV13 and TRBJ1-2, the complete variable domain is AAGVIQSPRHLIKEKRETATLKCYPIPRHDTVYWYQQGPGQDPQFLISFYEKMQSDKGSIPDRFSAQQFSDYHSELNMSSLELGDSALYFCASSSTTGHPYGYTFGSGTRLTVV.

This chain connects TRBV29-1 to TRBJ2-7; no definite D call. CDR1 is SQVTM and CDR2 is ANQGSEA in the germline V gene. Trimming cost V 5 bases and J 0 bases, with 14 bases left between them. The CDR3 runs to 14 residues. The CDR3 loop is CSVLTDSSSYEQYF. Written as DNA, the CDR3 is TGCAGCGTTCTAACGGATTCGAGCTCCTACGAGCAGTACTTC.

V usage is TRBV9 and J usage is TRBJ1-4; D possibly corresponds to TRBD1 (6 bases). Germline values: CDR1 SGDLS, CDR2 YYNGEE. V lost 0 bases and J lost 6, with 9 bases in between. The CDR3 totals 14 residues. CDR3 sequence: CASSVGTADEKLFF. The CDR3 DNA sequence: TGTGCCAGCAGCGTAGGGACAGCGGATGAAAAACTGTTTTTT. Combining the CDR3 with reference TRBV9 and TRBJ1-4 gives the whole variable domain DSGVTQTPKHLITATGQRVTLRCSPRSGDLSVYWYQQSLDQGLQFLIQYYNGEERAKGNILERFSAQQFPDLHSELNLSSLELGDSALYFCASSVGTADEKLFFGSGTQLSVL.

V gene TRBV20-1 combines with J gene TRBJ2-1; D gene ambiguous. Trimming removed 0 bases from V and 0 bases from J, with 6 bases in between. Per germline, CDR1 DFQATT and CDR2 SNEGSKA (reference sequence). The CDR3 consists of 14 residues. The DNA for the CDR3 is TGCAGTGCTAGAGAAGCCCACTCCTACAATGAGCAGTTCTTC. Protein: CSAREAHSYNEQFF.

V usage is TRBV27 and J usage is TRBJ2-7; a weak D match, TRBD1 (5 bases). This CDR3 has 14 residues. V lost 3 bases, J lost 0 bases, and 9 bases lay in between. Germline V gene lookup returns CDR1 MNHEY and CDR2 SMNVEV (reference sequence). The CDR3 bases are TGTGCCAGCAGTTTGGGGCAGAGCTCCTACGAGCAGTACTTC. It codes for CASSLGQSSYEQYF.

This chain uses TRBV9 with TRBJ2-5; 9 positions match TRBD2. Germline lookup yields CDR1 SGDLS and CDR2 YYNGEE. The CDR3 is 15 residues long. Trimming removed 3 bases from V and 0 bases from J; junction bases left unmatched: 3. CDR3 sequence reads: CASSGSGGNQETQYF. In nucleotides, the CDR3 is TGTGCCAGCAGCGGTAGCGGGGGAAACCAAGAGACCCAGTACTTC. Full variable domain (missing parts from reference TRBV9 and TRBJ2-5): DSGVTQTPKHLITATGQRVTLRCSPRSGDLSVYWYQQSLDQGLQFLIQYYNGEERAKGNILERFSAQQFPDLHSELNLSSLELGDSALYFCASSGSGGNQETQYFGPGTRLLVL.

V and J are TRBV30 and TRBJ1-1; D uncertain. CDR3 length: 12 amino acids. Trimming removed 0 bases at V and 7 bases at J, with 9 bases between. Germline CDR1 is GTSNPN and CDR2 is SVGIG (reference sequence). Written as DNA, the CDR3 is TGTGCCTGGAGTGTACCGGGGAGTGAAGCTTTCTTT. As protein: CAWSVPGSEAFF. The full variable domain, rest sourced from reference TRBV30 and TRBJ1-1, is SQTIHQWPATLVQPVGSPLSLECTVEGTSNPNLYWYRQAAGRGLQLLFYSVGIGQISSEVPQNLSASRPQDRQFILSSKKLLLSDSGFYLCAWSVPGSEAFFGQGTRLTVV.

CDR3 bases: TGTGCCACCAGCAGAGACGGGCGGGGGAACACCGGGGAGCTGTTTTTT. It codes for CATSRDGRGNTGELFF. The J gene is TRBJ2-2, the V gene TRBV15; tentative D call: TRBD2 (6 bases). Germline CDR1 and CDR2: LNHNV and YYDKDF (reference sequence). The ends were cut back, 0 bases at V and 1 base at J, with 9 bases in the middle. This CDR3 comprises 16 residues. The full variable domain, completed using reference TRBV15 and TRBJ2-2, is DAMVIQNPRYQVTQFGKPVTLSCSQTLNHNVMYWYQQKSSQAPKLLFHYYDKDFNNEADTPDNFQSRRPNTSFCFLDIRSPGLGDTAMYLCATSRDGRGNTGELFFGEGSRLTVL.

The V call is TRBV13, the J call TRBJ1-6, with D possibly matching TRBD1 (5 bases). Deletions cut 2 bases from V and 10 bases from J, with 18 bases between. CDR1 and CDR2 (germline): PRHDT, FYEKMQ (reference sequence). The CDR3 consists of 16 residues. CDR3 DNA: TGTGCCAGCAGCTTAATTCAGGGACCTCAGGGATCACCCCTCCACTTT. Its protein product is CASSLIQGPQGSPLHF.

The chain links TRBV9 to TRBJ1-5, with D possibly being TRBD1 (6 bases). In germline, CDR1 is SGDLS, CDR2 YYNGEE. CDR3 length: 15 amino acids. V lost 4 bases and J lost 0, with 11 bases in between. The CDR3 loop is CASSSGTSSNQPQHF. CDR3 sequence (DNA): TGTGCCAGCAGCTCCGGGACAAGTAGCAATCAGCCCCAGCATTTT.

This chain connects TRBV25-1 to TRBJ2-7; D remains ambiguous. The germline V gene encodes CDR1 MGHDK and CDR2 SYGVNS. This CDR3 has 13 amino acids. V shed 3 bases and J shed 3 bases, with 9 bases lying between them. Here the CDR3 DNA reads TGTGCCAGCAGTGAGGGGAAGAACTACGAGCAGTACTTC. It yields the protein CASSEGKNYEQYF.

The chain employs TRBV7-9 and TRBJ1-2, with a tentative D call TRBD1 (6 bases). Germline V CDR1 and CDR2: SEHNR, FQNEAQ (reference sequence). This CDR3 region has 15 residues. V was cut by 5 bases and J by 5 bases, with 18 bases left in between. Here the CDR3 reads CASSPPLGGRYGYTF. CDR3 nucleotide sequence: TGTGCCAGCAGCCCGCCCTTGGGGGGCAGATATGGCTACACCTTC.

The V call is TRBV23-1, the J call TRBJ2-3; tentatively, D is TRBD1 (6 bases). TRBV23-1 belongs to the ORF category, with a function that is uncertain. The CDR3 is made up of 18 amino acids. The ends were cut back, 3 bases at V and 2 bases at J, with 21 bases in the middle. The CDR3 loop reads CASSHRPGPGAFTDTQYF. CDR3 bases: TGCGCCAGCAGTCATAGACCGGGGCCAGGGGCCTTCACAGATACGCAGTATTTT.